This T cell receptor (beta chain) derives from a study of blood T cells in healthy people across ages. The CDR3 covers 15 residues. Deletions cut 6 bases from V and 2 bases from J, with 16 bases between. With a J-beta primer mix and a sample-barcoded 5' primer, a second PCR ran roughly 6 to 11 cycles. TCRdb redid the calling of the 5' RACE reads with MiXCR, one entry per CDR3 protein. The table records around 820,000 distinct CDR3 sequences, around a quarter of them present only once. In addition, the sample was reused for a study of T cells of mothers and their children. That work states: The sample comes from nine or ten healthy Caucasian donors: mothers and children. In unrelated and related pairs, TCR recombination output is shaped in a similar way by thymic selection.

This receptor was identified in a boy between 10 and 17 years old in good health. Material for sequencing was blood. This chain links TRBV12-3 or TRBV12-4 with TRBJ1-2, with no clear D. CDR3 in amino acids: CASSPLRAKNYGYTF. The DNA for the CDR3 is TGTGCCAGCAGCCCTTTGCGGGCTAAGAACTATGGCTACACCTTC.